This TCR beta chain was recorded in a study of blood T cell repertoires in COVID-19. Study-level information: From T cells, B-cell-depleted T cells, or PBMCs came the material, which was cDNA or gDNA.

This clone was picked up one time. Sequencing used immunoSEQ multiplex PCR; TCRdb keeps in-frame clones, though not all of them. Among approximately 210,000 clones listed, 80% were seen once. Germline V gene lookup returns CDR1 SGHTS and CDR2 YDEGEE. The V and J ends lost 0 bases and 5 bases, in that order; junction bases with no gene match: 4. This CDR3 contains 14 residues. The rearrangement joins TRBV5-8 to TRBJ2-7, with 8 bases aligning to TRBD1. The sequencing input was peripheral blood. This clonotype was sampled from a human donor in a cohort sampled during active COVID-19. CDR3 protein: CASSLVSGGHEQYF. The CDR3, as DNA: TGTGCCAGCAGCTTGGTATCAGGGGGCCACGAGCAGTACTTC.